The present TCR beta chain was sequenced within a study of patients and donors after allogeneic stem cell transplantation. The length of the CDR3 is 12 residues. CDR1 and CDR2 (germline): ENHRY, SYGVKD. Trimming removed 8 bases at V and 4 bases at J, with 9 bases between. In TCRdb, the RT-PCR reads were re-called with MiXCR into one record per CDR3 protein. The sample shows hundreds of thousands of distinct CDR3 sequences, 15% to 20% of them seen only once. This TCR was recovered from a human donor who was either an allogeneic HSCT recipient or a stem cell or donor lymphocyte infusion donor (not recorded which). It is not recorded whose cells these are; they may come from a transplant donor. The chain couples TRBV10-3 to TRBJ1-3; D gene uncertain. Sequenced material: blood, either unsorted or a sorted T cell fraction (not recorded which). CDR3 loop: CAIAARGNTIYF. The DNA for the CDR3 is TGTGCCATCGCAGCCCGAGGAAACACCATATATTTT.